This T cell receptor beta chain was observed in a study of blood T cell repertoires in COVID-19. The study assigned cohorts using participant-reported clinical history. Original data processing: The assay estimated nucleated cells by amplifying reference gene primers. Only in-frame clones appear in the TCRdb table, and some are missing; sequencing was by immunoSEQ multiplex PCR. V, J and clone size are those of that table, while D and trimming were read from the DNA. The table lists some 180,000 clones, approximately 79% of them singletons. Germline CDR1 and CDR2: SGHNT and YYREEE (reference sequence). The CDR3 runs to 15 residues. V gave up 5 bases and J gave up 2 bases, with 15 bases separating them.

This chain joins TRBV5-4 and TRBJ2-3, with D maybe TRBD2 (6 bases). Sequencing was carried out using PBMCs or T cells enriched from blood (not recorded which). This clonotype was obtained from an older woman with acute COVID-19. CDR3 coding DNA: TGTGCCAGCAGTTCCGGGAGCCCCGTCACAGATACGCAGTATTTT. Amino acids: CASSSGSPVTDTQYF.